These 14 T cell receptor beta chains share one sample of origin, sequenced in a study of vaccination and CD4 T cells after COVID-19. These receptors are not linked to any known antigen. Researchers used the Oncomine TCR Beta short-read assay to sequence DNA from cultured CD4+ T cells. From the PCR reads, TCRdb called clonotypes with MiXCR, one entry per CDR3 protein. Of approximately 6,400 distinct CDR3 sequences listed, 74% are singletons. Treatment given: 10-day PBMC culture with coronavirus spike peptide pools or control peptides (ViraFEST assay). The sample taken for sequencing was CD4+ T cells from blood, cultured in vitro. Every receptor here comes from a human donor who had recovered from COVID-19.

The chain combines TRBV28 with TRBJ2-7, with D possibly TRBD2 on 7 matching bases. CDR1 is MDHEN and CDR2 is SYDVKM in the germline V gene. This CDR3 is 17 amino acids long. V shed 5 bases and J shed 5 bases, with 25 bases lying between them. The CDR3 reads CASSQLLGGQGMDEQYF. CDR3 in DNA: TGTGCCAGCAGTCAACTATTGGGGGGGCAGGGGATGGACGAGCAGTACTTC.

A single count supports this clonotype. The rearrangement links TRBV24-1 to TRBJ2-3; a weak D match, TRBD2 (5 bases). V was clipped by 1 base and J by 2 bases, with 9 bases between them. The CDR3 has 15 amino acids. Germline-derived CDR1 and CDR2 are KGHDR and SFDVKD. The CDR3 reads CATSDLADNTDTQYF. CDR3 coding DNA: TGTGCCACCAGTGATTTAGCGGATAACACAGATACGCAGTATTTT.

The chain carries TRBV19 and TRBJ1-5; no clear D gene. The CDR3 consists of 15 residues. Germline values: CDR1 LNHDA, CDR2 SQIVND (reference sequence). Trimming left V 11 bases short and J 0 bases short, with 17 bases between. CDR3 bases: TGTGCCGGCGGCATTCGAGGCCCTAGCAATCAGCCCCAGCATTTT. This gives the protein CAGGIRGPSNQPQHF.

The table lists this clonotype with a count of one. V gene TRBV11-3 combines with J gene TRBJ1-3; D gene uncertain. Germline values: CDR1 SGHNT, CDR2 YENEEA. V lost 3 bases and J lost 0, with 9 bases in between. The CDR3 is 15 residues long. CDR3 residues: CASSFTAYSGNTIYF. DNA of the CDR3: TGTGCCAGCAGCTTTACAGCATACTCTGGAAACACCATATATTTT.

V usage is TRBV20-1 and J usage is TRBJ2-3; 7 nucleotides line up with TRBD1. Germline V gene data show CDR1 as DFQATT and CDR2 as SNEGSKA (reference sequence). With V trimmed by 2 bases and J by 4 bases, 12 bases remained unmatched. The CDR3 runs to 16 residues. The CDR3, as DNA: TGCAGTGCTAGACCTCCCCGGGACAGCATTTCAGATACGCAGTATTTT. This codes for CSARPPRDSISDTQYF.

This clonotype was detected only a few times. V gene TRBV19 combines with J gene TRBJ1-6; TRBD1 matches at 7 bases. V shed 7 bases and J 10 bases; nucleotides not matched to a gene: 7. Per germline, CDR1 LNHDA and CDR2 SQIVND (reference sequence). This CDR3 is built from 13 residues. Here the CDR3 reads CASTLGQSSPLHF. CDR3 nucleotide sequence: TGTGCCAGTACCTTGGGACAGTCGTCACCCCTCCACTTT.

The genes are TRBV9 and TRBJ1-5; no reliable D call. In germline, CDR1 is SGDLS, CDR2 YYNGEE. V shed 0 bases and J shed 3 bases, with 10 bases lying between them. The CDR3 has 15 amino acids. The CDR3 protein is CASSVAPNPNQPQHF. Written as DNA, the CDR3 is TGTGCCAGCAGCGTAGCCCCGAACCCCAATCAGCCCCAGCATTTT.

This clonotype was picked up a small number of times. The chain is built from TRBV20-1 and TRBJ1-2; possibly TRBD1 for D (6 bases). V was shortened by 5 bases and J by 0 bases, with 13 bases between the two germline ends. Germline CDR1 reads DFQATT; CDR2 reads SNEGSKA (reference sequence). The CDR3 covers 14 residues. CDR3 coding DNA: TGCAGTGCTGCACCGGACAGCTCTAACTATGGCTACACCTTC. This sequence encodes CSAAPDSSNYGYTF.

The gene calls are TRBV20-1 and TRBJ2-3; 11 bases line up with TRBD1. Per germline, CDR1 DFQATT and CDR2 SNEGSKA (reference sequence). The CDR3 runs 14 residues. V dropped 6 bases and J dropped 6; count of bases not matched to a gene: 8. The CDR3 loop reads CSAMDRGRWDTQYF. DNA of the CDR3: TGCAGTGCAATGGACAGGGGGCGTTGGGATACGCAGTATTTT.

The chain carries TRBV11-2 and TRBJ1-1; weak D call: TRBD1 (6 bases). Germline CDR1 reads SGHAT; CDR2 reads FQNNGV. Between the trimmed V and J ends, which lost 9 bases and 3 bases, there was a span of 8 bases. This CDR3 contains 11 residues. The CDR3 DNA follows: TGTGCCAGGGAGGGGGACACTGAAGCTTTCTTT. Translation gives CAREGDTEAFF.

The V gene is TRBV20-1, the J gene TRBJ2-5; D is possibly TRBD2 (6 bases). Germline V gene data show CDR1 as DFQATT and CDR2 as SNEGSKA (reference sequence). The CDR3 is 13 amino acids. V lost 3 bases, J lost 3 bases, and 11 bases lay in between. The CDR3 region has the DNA TGCAGTGCTAGTATCCGCGGGGAAGAGACCCAGTACTTC. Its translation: CSASIRGEETQYF.

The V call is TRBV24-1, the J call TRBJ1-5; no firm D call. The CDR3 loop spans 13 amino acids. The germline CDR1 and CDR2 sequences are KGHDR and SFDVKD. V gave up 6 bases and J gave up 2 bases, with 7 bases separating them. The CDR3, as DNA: TGTGCCACCAGTCGGGGAGGCAATCAGCCCCAGCATTTT. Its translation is CATSRGGNQPQHF.

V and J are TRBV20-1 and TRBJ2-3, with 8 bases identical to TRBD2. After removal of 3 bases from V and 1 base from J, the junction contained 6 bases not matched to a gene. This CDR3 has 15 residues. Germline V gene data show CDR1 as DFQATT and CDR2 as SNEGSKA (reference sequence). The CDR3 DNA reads TGCAGTGCTAGGGGTAGCGGGACGGGCACAGATACGCAGTATTTT. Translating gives CSARGSGTGTDTQYF.

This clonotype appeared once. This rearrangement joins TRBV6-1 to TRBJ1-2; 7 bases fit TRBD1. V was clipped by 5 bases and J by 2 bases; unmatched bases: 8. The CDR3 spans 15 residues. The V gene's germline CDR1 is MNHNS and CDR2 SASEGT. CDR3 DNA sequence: TGTGCCAGCAGTCCCTCTCAGGGGGAGAACTATGGCTACACCTTC. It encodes CASSPSQGENYGYTF.